Below are 18 T cell receptor beta chains sequenced from a single sample in a study of CD8 T cells in ankylosing spondylitis (dated by TCRdb to 2015 to 2018). General conclusions and limits of the study: A TCR beta motif of 7 or 8 highly homologous amino acid variants appeared characteristic of blood from ankylosing spondylitis patients.

Their antigens remain unidentified. Library preparation was by 5' RACE. The sequencing machine was an Illumina HiSeq 2500. Using fastp at Q25 and MiXCR, TCRdb reprocessed the public reads and kept productive beta chains. Duplicate CDR3 protein sequences are folded into a single record with the most common DNA and genes. In all, the sample holds fewer than 250,000 distinct CDR3 sequences, and about 16% of those were seen once. The top ten clones comprise approximately 42% of the sample. Sequenced input: blood, either unsorted or a sorted T cell fraction (not recorded which). The receptors stem from a male donor with ankylosing spondylitis.

The chain combines TRBV4-1 with TRBJ2-1; TRBD2 matches at 10 bases. Losses at the gene ends were 3 bases for V and 4 bases for J; bases not matched to a gene: 6. The CDR3 loop spans 16 amino acids. The germline gives CDR1 MGHRA, CDR2 YSYEKL. CDR3: CASSHRTSGLYNEQFF. The CDR3 DNA reads as TGCGCCAGCAGCCACCGGACTAGCGGCTTATACAATGAGCAGTTCTTC.

The chain has TRBV5-4 and TRBJ1-1, with a weak D call TRBD1 (5 bases). Per the germline V gene, CDR1 is SGHNT and CDR2 is YYREEE (reference sequence). This CDR3 has 14 amino acids. The V gene lost 2 bases and the J gene lost 5 bases, with 13 bases spanning the gap. The CDR3 is CASSFWGVWTEAFF. In DNA, the CDR3 is TGTGCCAGCAGCTTTTGGGGGGTCTGGACTGAAGCTTTCTTT.

The chain carries TRBV30 and TRBJ1-2, with D possibly being TRBD1 (5 bases). The CDR3 runs to 13 residues. Deletions cut 0 bases from V and 4 bases from J, with 9 bases between. From germline, CDR1 is GTSNPN and CDR2 SVGIG (reference sequence). CDR3 region: CAWSVGGGYGYTF. The DNA for the CDR3 is TGTGCCTGGAGTGTAGGTGGGGGCTATGGCTACACCTTC.

The rearrangement links TRBV9 to TRBJ1-6, with 7 bases aligning to TRBD1. This CDR3 is built from 15 residues. Germline V lookup: CDR1 SGDLS, CDR2 YYNGEE. V shed 3 bases and J 4 bases; nucleotides not matched to a gene: 4. CDR3 coding DNA: TGTGCCAGCAGCGACGGGACAGAATATAATTCACCCCTCCACTTT. Amino acids: CASSDGTEYNSPLHF.

V is TRBV11-2 and J is TRBJ2-7, with D perhaps TRBD1 or TRBD2 (5 bases each). Germline CDR1 and CDR2: SGHAT and FQNNGV. The length of the CDR3 is 14 residues. Trimming removed 3 bases at V and 6 bases at J, with 15 bases between. DNA of the CDR3: TGTGCCAGCAGCTTTGGAGTCGGGGCTTTCGAGCAGTACTTC. It specifies CASSFGVGAFEQYF.

This clonotype has more than one count but fewer than ten. The chain couples TRBV3-1 to TRBJ2-1; 10 bases agree with TRBD2. With 4 bases clipped from V and 7 bases from J, the junction kept 13 bases outside the gene matches. Germline CDR1 and CDR2: LGHDT and YNNKEL (reference sequence). CDR3 length equals 17 residues. The CDR3 sequence: CASSPGLARATSNEQFF. The CDR3 bases are TGTGCCAGCAGCCCGGGACTAGCGAGGGCAACTAGTAATGAGCAGTTCTTC.

This clonotype came up a few times. The chain has TRBV7-9 and TRBJ1-6; D is undetermined. CDR3 length equals 12 residues. Germline-derived CDR1 and CDR2 are SEHNR and FQNEAQ (reference sequence). V shed 5 bases and J shed 6 bases, with 5 bases lying between them. CDR3: CASSQVNSPLHF. Written as DNA, the CDR3 is TGTGCCAGCAGCCAAGTTAATTCACCCCTCCACTTT.

This clonotype came up many times. Written as DNA, the CDR3 is TGTGCCAGCAGCCCACAACAGGGAAGGGGAGATACGCAGTATTTT. Its translation is CASSPQQGRGDTQYF. The rearrangement joins TRBV7-9 to TRBJ2-3, with D tentatively TRBD1 (6 bases). CDR1 is SEHNR and CDR2 is FQNEAQ in the germline V gene (reference sequence). The CDR3 loop spans 15 amino acids. The ends were cut back, 5 bases at V and 5 bases at J, with 17 bases in the middle.

This clonotype was seen a handful of times. V and J are TRBV29-1 and TRBJ1-1; the D gene is possibly TRBD1 (5 bases). The V and J ends lost 1 base and 3 bases respectively, with 6 bases between them. CDR1 and CDR2 from the germline V gene are SQVTM and ANQGSEA. The CDR3 has 12 residues. The CDR3 is CSVEVGDTEAFF. For the CDR3, the DNA is TGCAGCGTTGAAGTAGGGGACACTGAAGCTTTCTTT. Complete variable domain (other parts from reference TRBV29-1 and TRBJ1-1): SAVISQKPSRDICQRGTSLTIQCQVDSQVTMMFWYRQQPGQSLTLIATANQGSEATYESGFVIDKFPISRPNLTFSTLTVSNMSPEDSSIYLCSVEVGDTEAFFGQGTRLTVV.

This clonotype has just a few counts. The CDR3, as DNA: TGTGCCAGCAATGGAGGCAGTGCAGATACGCAGTATTTT. It is translated as CASNGGSADTQYF. The chain employs TRBV27 and TRBJ2-3; D perhaps matches TRBD2 (5 bases). There are 13 residues in the CDR3. The V and J ends lost 7 bases and 4 bases respectively, with 12 bases between them. The germline V gene encodes CDR1 MNHEY and CDR2 SMNVEV (reference sequence).

The rearrangement joins TRBV20-1 to TRBJ2-7, with 7 bases identical to TRBD1. Germline V gene data show CDR1 as DFQATT and CDR2 as SNEGSKA (reference sequence). The CDR3 loop spans 13 amino acids. Trimming cost V 4 bases and J 5 bases; bases outside gene matches: 8. CDR3 residues: CSANRGQENEQYF. The CDR3 bases are TGCAGTGCTAATAGGGGGCAGGAAAACGAGCAGTACTTC.

This chain links TRBV5-6 with TRBJ2-2; D is unclear. This CDR3 is built from 14 residues. V dropped 2 bases and J dropped 0 bases, with 5 bases sitting between them. The germline gives CDR1 SGHDT, CDR2 YYEEEE. CDR3 bases: TGTGCCAGCAGCTTCACCCCGAACACCGGGGAGCTGTTTTTT. Translated: CASSFTPNTGELFF.

DNA for the CDR3: TGTGCCAGCAGTTACTCAGAAGTTTATGGCTACACCTTC. This encodes CASSYSEVYGYTF. The V and J genes are TRBV6-5 and TRBJ1-2; D is ambiguous. CDR1 is MNHEY and CDR2 is SVGAGI in the germline V gene. V was pared by 0 bases and J by 5 bases, with 7 bases between. The CDR3 runs to 13 residues.

This clonotype has at least ten counts. The chain recombines TRBV27 with TRBJ2-7, with D maybe TRBD2 (5 bases). The CDR3 contains 13 residues. Per the germline V gene, CDR1 is MNHEY and CDR2 is SMNVEV (reference sequence). V was cut by 5 bases and J by 6 bases, with 14 bases left in between. CDR3 sequence (DNA): TGTGCCAGCAGTCCCATCATTACTAGCGAGCAGTACTTC. This translates into CASSPIITSEQYF.

The chain employs TRBV19 and TRBJ2-3; 13 bases are shared with TRBD2. This CDR3 spans 14 amino acids. The V gene end was trimmed by 8 bases and the J gene end by 2 bases; junction bases not matched to a gene: 1. Germline-derived CDR1 and CDR2 are LNHDA and SQIVND (reference sequence). Here the CDR3 reads CASGLAGDTDTQYF. The CDR3 DNA reads as TGTGCCAGTGGACTAGCGGGAGACACAGATACGCAGTATTTT.

V usage is TRBV29-1 and J usage is TRBJ2-1; no definite D call. V shed 7 bases and J shed 4 bases, with 11 bases lying between them. The germline CDR1 and CDR2 sequences are SQVTM and ANQGSEA. This CDR3 is built from 12 residues. CDR3 sequence: CSALGKYNEQFF. Written as DNA, the CDR3 is TGCAGCGCCCTGGGCAAGTACAATGAGCAGTTCTTC.

In this sample, this clonotype turned up many times. The rearrangement uses TRBV5-6 and TRBJ1-5, with D possibly matching TRBD1 (5 bases). In germline, CDR1 is SGHDT, CDR2 YYEEEE. The CDR3 is made up of 14 amino acids. Trimming took off 2 bases at V and 2 bases at J, with 8 bases between the two ends. This CDR3 is CASSFWGGNQPQHF. Written as DNA, the CDR3 is TGTGCCAGCAGCTTTTGGGGGGGCAATCAGCCCCAGCATTTT.

V and J are TRBV7-9 and TRBJ2-1, with 10 bases fitting TRBD2. The CDR3 spans 14 residues. Unmatched junction bases numbered 5, after V lost 6 bases and J lost 6 bases. Looked up from germline, CDR1 is SEHNR and CDR2 is FQNEAQ (reference sequence). The CDR3 DNA follows: TGTGCCAGCAGAGCGGGGGGGGGCCTCAATGAGCAGTTCTTC. Protein product: CASRAGGGLNEQFF.